These 8 T cell receptor beta chains were all obtained from the same sample, sequenced in a study of blood T cell repertoires in COVID-19. Repertoires were generated with immunoSEQ multiplex PCR, while TCRdb's copy carries only in-frame clones and drops some. This sample carries about 430,000 clones, around nine tenths of them seen once, and the ten largest clones take 1.4%. The source material was PBMCs or T cells enriched from blood (not recorded which). Source of these receptors: a woman under 30 who had been exposed to COVID-19.

The V call is TRBV6-5, the J call TRBJ1-6; D perhaps matches TRBD1 (5 bases). The CDR3 has 14 amino acids. The germline gives CDR1 MNHEY, CDR2 SVGAGI. V lost 11 bases, J lost 7 bases, and 18 bases lay in between. In DNA, the CDR3 is TGTGCCGGTCAAACAGCGGGACGAAATTCACCCCTCCACTTT. It yields the protein CAGQTAGRNSPLHF.

The rearrangement uses TRBV5-8 and TRBJ2-5; 9 bases line up with TRBD2. The CDR3 runs to 15 residues. Germline V gene data show CDR1 as SGHTS and CDR2 as YDEGEE. Trimming at V came to 5 bases and at J to 0 bases, leaving 5 bases not matched to a gene. CDR3 in DNA: TGTGCCAGCAGTTGGACTAGCGAATACCAAGAGACCCAGTACTTC. Its translation: CASSWTSEYQETQYF.

The chain joins TRBV28 to TRBJ1-5; no clear D gene. The CDR3 has 16 amino acids. Germline loops: CDR1 MDHEN, CDR2 SYDVKM. Trimming shortened V by 6 bases and J by 0 bases, and 15 bases separated the two germline ends. The CDR3 is CASRTGELNSNQPQHF. CDR3 sequence (DNA): TGTGCCAGCAGGACCGGGGAACTAAATAGCAATCAGCCCCAGCATTTT.

The chain links TRBV9 to TRBJ1-1, with 8 bases identical to TRBD1. Germline V lookup: CDR1 SGDLS, CDR2 YYNGEE. V was clipped by 0 bases and J by 4 bases; unmatched bases: 5. The CDR3 runs 15 residues. In DNA form, the CDR3 reads TGTGCCAGCAGCGTAGTTCAGGGGGCGGGCACTGAAGCTTTCTTT. Translation gives CASSVVQGAGTEAFF.

The chain employs TRBV6-6 and TRBJ1-3; 7 positions agree with TRBD1. The CDR3 totals 12 residues. V shed 5 bases, J shed 8 bases, and the junction held 3 bases outside the gene matches. Germline lookup yields CDR1 MNHNY and CDR2 SVGAGI (reference sequence). Here the CDR3 reads CASSRQGDTIYF. CDR3 nucleotide sequence: TGTGCCAGCAGTCGACAGGGCGACACCATATATTTT.

This clone showed up just a few times. The genes are TRBV15 and TRBJ1-3; 10 bases line up with TRBD1. Germline-derived CDR1 and CDR2 are LNHNV and YYDKDF (reference sequence). The V segment lost 3 bases and the J segment 4 bases; nucleotides outside the gene matches: 6. CDR3 length: 16 residues. This chain's CDR3 is CATSSPGTGAGNTIYF. CDR3 nucleotides: TGTGCCACCAGCAGCCCCGGGACAGGGGCCGGAAACACCATATATTTT.

The gene calls are TRBV5-1 and TRBJ1-1, with TRBD1 matching over 10 bases. CDR1 and CDR2 (germline): SGHRS, YFSETQ. The CDR3 is 16 amino acids. Trimming cost V 4 bases and J 3 bases; bases outside gene matches: 9. The CDR3 loop reads CASSLGTGALYTEAFF. The CDR3, as DNA: TGCGCCAGCAGCCTCGGGACAGGGGCTCTCTACACTGAAGCTTTCTTT.

The rearrangement joins TRBV6-5 to TRBJ1-5, with 8 bases fitting TRBD1. This CDR3 is 13 amino acids long. Germline CDR1 MNHEY, CDR2 SVGAGI. V gave up 10 bases and J gave up 7 bases; unmatched junction bases: 9. In DNA, the CDR3 is TGTGCCACCTCAGGGGGCGTGGGACAGCCCCAGCATTTT. Translating it yields CATSGGVGQPQHF.